These 14 T cell receptor beta chains were sequenced from one sample in a study of beta chain features in type 1 diabetes. cDNA synthesis used the whole RNA isolate, giving expressed TCRB sequences. TCRdb's copy holds only in-frame clones and misses some; the assay was immunoSEQ multiplex PCR. This sample has 630,000 or so clones, with 11% to 15% found just once. Study conclusions and caveats: Patients with Type 1 diabetes showed moderately but significantly shorter TCRB CDR3s in all four CD4+ subsets.

Antigen specificity for these receptors is unknown. Sequences were obtained from naive CD4+ T cells from blood. These receptors all come from a man younger than 35 with type 1 diabetes.

This clone was counted between two and nine times. The chain employs TRBV30 and TRBJ1-3; D is undetermined. The CDR3 loop spans 15 amino acids. Trimming removed 3 bases at V and 2 bases at J, with 14 bases between. The V gene's germline CDR1 is GTSNPN and CDR2 SVGIG (reference sequence). The CDR3 DNA sequence: TGTGCCTGGAGATCGCGGGGTCTCCCTGGAAACACCATATATTTT. It specifies CAWRSRGLPGNTIYF.

Only a few counts were recorded for this clone. This chain links TRBV21-1 with TRBJ2-2; the table's D gene call, TRBD2, was not cross checked with the DNA. TRBV21-1 is an annotated pseudogene. The CDR3 length is 11 residues. CDR3 nucleotides: TGTGCCAGCCTACTCACCGGGGAGCTGTTTTTT. Protein: CASLLTGELFF.

This clone came up a few times. The identical CDR3 is also encoded by other nucleotide sequences in the sample. This chain uses TRBV11-2 with TRBJ2-3; D is unclear. This CDR3 has 14 residues. Between the trimmed V and J ends, which lost 2 bases and 0 bases, there was a span of 6 bases. CDR1 and CDR2 from the germline V gene are SGHAT and FQNNGV. In DNA form, the CDR3 reads TGTGCCAGCAGCTTACGGCTGAGCACAGATACGCAGTATTTT. Protein: CASSLRLSTDTQYF.

This clone was observed a handful of times. J is TRBJ2-7 and V is TRBV6-6; D uncertain. The CDR3 is 12 residues long. Germline V gene lookup returns CDR1 MNHNY and CDR2 SVGAGI (reference sequence). Trimming stripped 8 bases from V and 3 bases from J, with 11 bases between. Here the CDR3 DNA reads TGTGCCAGCGGATTGATTGACTACGAGCAGTACTTC. Its translation: CASGLIDYEQYF.

This clone was seen more than once but under ten times. The rearrangement uses TRBV2 and TRBJ1-1; D remains ambiguous. With 5 bases removed from V and 1 base from J, the gap between germline ends came to 11 bases. The CDR3 spans 14 residues. Looked up from germline, CDR1 is SNHLY and CDR2 is FYNNEI. Here the CDR3 DNA reads TGTGCCAGCAGTACCCTGCTTGGGAACACTGAAGCTTTCTTT. Translating gives CASSTLLGNTEAFF. Combining the CDR3 with reference TRBV2 and TRBJ1-1 gives the whole variable domain EPEVTQTPSHQVTQMGQEVILRCVPISNHLYFYWYRQILGQKVEFLVSFYNNEISEKSEIFDDQFSVERPDGSNFTLKIRSTKLEDSAMYFCASSTLLGNTEAFFGQGTRLTVV.

This clone was found a few times. DNA of the CDR3: TGTGCCAGTAGTATTGGGAGGGTCGGCTCACCCCTCCACTTT. Translating gives CASSIGRVGSPLHF. This rearrangement joins TRBV19 to TRBJ1-6; unclear D gene. The V gene's germline CDR1 is LNHDA and CDR2 SQIVND (reference sequence). This CDR3 region has 14 residues. The V gene lost 3 bases and the J gene lost 10 bases, with 13 bases spanning the gap.

This chain uses TRBV5-1 with TRBJ2-5; D is unclear. The germline V gene encodes CDR1 SGHRS and CDR2 YFSETQ. The V gene lost 1 base and the J gene lost 2 bases, with 12 bases spanning the gap. This CDR3 is 15 amino acids long. The CDR3 is CASSLSSVIQETQYF. CDR3 DNA: TGCGCCAGCAGCTTGTCGTCAGTCATACAAGAGACCCAGTACTTC.

V and J are TRBV5-1 and TRBJ2-7; 12 positions match TRBD2. V gave up 7 bases and J gave up 5 bases; unmatched junction bases: 7. Germline-derived CDR1 and CDR2 are SGHRS and YFSETQ. This CDR3 is 14 amino acids long. The chain's CDR3 is CASATTSGSDEQYF. The CDR3 DNA follows: TGCGCCAGCGCTACGACTAGCGGGAGTGACGAGCAGTACTTC.

This clone was recorded many times. The rearrangement links TRBV23-1 to TRBJ2-1, with TRBD2 matching over 16 bases. TRBV23-1 is noted as an ORF with a role that remains uncertain. CDR3 size: 19 residues. V gave up 0 bases and J gave up 7 bases; unmatched junction bases: 9. This CDR3 is CASSQSGTSGRAKKNEQFF. The CDR3 DNA is TGCGCCAGCAGTCAATCAGGGACTAGCGGGAGGGCCAAGAAAAATGAGCAGTTCTTC.

This clone was observed a handful of times. The chain links TRBV28 to TRBJ2-1, with no clear D. CDR1 MDHEN and CDR2 SYDVKM come from the germline V gene. The CDR3 spans 13 residues. V was trimmed by 3 bases and J by 8 bases, leaving 11 bases between them. As DNA, the CDR3 is TGTGCCAGCAGTTTTTCCAGAGGCTATGAGCAGTTCTTC. This codes for CASSFSRGYEQFF.

This clone showed up just a few times. V and J are TRBV5-1 and TRBJ2-3; D may correspond to TRBD1 or TRBD2 (6 bases each). This CDR3 comprises 15 residues. Trimming shortened V by 2 bases and J by 4 bases, and 14 bases separated the two germline ends. Germline CDR1 and CDR2: SGHRS and YFSETQ. CDR3: CASSFSGASADTQYF. The CDR3 DNA reads as TGCGCCAGCAGCTTTTCGGGGGCCTCAGCAGATACGCAGTATTTT.

This clone was detected only a few times. The chain has TRBV2 and TRBJ1-1; D gene unclear. V gave up 0 bases and J gave up 7 bases, with 12 bases separating them. The germline V gene encodes CDR1 SNHLY and CDR2 FYNNEI. CDR3 length equals 14 residues. The CDR3 is CASSEAMRVSEAFF. CDR3 DNA: TGTGCCAGCAGTGAAGCGATGAGAGTAAGTGAAGCTTTCTTT.

The gene calls are TRBV15 and TRBJ2-1, with D uncertain. The CDR3 spans 16 residues. Germline CDR1 and CDR2: LNHNV and YYDKDF (reference sequence). V was trimmed by 5 bases and J by 5 bases, leaving 19 bases between them. CDR3 in amino acids: CATSYDRRGPHNEQFF. The CDR3 DNA is TGTGCCACCAGCTATGATCGGCGTGGGCCCCACAATGAGCAGTTCTTC.

This rearrangement joins TRBV1 to TRBJ2-7; the table's D call TRBD2 went unverified against the DNA. TRBV1 is a pseudogene locus. This CDR3 comprises 12 residues. The CDR3: CTSSPSTDEQYF. The CDR3, as DNA: TGCACCAGCAGCCCCTCCACGGACGAGCAGTACTTC.